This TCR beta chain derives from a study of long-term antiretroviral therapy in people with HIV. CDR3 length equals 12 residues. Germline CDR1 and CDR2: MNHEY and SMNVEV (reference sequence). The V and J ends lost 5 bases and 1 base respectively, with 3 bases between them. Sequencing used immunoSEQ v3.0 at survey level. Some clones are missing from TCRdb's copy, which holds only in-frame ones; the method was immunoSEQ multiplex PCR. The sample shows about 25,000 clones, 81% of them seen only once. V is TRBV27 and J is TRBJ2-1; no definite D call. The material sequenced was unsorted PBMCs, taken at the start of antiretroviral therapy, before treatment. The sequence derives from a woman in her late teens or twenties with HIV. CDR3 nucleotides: TGTGCCAGCAGTCCTTCCTACAATGAGCAGTTCTTC. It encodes CASSPSYNEQFF.